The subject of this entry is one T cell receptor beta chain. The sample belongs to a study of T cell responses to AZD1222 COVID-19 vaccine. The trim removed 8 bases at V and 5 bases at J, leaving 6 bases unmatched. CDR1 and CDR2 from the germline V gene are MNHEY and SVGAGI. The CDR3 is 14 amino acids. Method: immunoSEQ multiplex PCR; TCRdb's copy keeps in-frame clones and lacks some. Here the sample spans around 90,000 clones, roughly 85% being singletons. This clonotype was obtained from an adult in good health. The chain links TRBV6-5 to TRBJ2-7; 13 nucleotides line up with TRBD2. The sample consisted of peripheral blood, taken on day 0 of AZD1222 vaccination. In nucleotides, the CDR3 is TGTGCCAGCCTGGGACTAGCGGGGCGGCACGAGCAGTACTTC. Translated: CASLGLAGRHEQYF.